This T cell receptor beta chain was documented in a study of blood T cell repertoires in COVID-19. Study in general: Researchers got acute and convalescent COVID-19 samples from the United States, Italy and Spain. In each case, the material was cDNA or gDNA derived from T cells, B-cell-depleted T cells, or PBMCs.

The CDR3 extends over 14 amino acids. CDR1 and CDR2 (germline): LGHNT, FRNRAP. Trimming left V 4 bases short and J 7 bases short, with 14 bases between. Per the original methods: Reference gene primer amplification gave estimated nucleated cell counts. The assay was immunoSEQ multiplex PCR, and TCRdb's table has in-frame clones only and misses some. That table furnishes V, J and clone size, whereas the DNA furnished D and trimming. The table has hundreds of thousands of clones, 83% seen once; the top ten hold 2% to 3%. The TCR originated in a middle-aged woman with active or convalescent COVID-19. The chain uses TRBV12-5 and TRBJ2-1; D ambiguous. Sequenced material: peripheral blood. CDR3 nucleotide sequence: TGTGCTAGTGGTTCCCCCCCAAACAGTAATGAGCAGTTCTTC. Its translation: CASGSPPNSNEQFF.